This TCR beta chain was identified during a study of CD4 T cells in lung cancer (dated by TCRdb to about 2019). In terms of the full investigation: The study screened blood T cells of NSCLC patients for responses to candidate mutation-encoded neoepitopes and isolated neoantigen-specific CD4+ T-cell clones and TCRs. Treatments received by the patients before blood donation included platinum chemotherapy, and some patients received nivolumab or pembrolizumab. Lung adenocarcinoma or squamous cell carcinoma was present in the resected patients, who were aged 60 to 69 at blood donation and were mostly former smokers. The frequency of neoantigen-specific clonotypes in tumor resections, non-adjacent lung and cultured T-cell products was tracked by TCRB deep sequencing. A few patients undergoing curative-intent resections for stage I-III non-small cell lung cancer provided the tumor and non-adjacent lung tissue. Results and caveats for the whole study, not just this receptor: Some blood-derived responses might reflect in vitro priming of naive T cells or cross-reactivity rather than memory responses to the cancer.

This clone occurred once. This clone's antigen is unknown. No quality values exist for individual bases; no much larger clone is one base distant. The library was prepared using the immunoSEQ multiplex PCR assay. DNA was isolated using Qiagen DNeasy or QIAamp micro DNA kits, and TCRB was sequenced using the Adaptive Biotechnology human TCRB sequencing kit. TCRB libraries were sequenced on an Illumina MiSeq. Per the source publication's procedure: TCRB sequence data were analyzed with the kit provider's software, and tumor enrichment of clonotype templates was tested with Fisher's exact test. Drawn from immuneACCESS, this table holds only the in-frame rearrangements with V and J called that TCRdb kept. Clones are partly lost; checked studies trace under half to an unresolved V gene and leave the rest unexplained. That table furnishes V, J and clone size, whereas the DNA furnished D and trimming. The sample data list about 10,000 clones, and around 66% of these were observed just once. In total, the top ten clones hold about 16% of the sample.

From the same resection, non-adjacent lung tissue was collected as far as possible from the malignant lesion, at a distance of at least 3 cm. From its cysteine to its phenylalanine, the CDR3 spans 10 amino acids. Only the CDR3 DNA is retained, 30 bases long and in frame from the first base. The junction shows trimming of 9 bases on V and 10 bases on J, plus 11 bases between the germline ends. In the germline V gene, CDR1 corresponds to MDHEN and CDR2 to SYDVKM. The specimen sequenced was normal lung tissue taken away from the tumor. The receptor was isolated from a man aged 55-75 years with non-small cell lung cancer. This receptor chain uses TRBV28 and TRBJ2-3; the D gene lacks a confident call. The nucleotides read TGTGCCAGTCACTATGCCCCGCAGTATTTT. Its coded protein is CASHYAPQYF. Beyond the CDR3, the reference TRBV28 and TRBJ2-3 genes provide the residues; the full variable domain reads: DVKVTQSSRYLVKRTGEKVFLECVQDMDHENMFWYRQDPGLGLRLIYFSYDVKMKEKGDIPEGYSVSREKKERFSLILESASTNQTSMYLCASHYAPQYFGPGTRLTVL.